This entry features one TCR beta chain sequence. The sample belongs to a study of blood T cell repertoires in COVID-19. Study background: COVID-19 samples from acute and convalescent phases originated in the United States, Italy and Spain. The cDNA or gDNA used as material had been derived from T cells, B-cell-depleted T cells, or PBMCs.

The authors' processing: Quantification of nucleated cells was approximated via reference gene primer amplification. Sequencing used immunoSEQ multiplex PCR; TCRdb keeps in-frame clones, though not all of them. V, J and clone size reflect that table, while D and trimming were determined from the DNA. The sample holds approximately 120,000 clones, roughly 79% seen once. This CDR3 has 14 amino acids. V shed 6 bases and J 8 bases; nucleotides not matched to a gene: 12. In germline, CDR1 is LNHDA, CDR2 SQIVND (reference sequence). Material for sequencing was peripheral blood. This TCR was sampled from a man aged 80 or over with acute or convalescent COVID-19. V is TRBV19 and J is TRBJ1-2; 7 bases fit TRBD1. The CDR3 reads CASSTRQGPAGYTF. DNA of the CDR3: TGTGCCAGTAGCACGCGACAGGGCCCGGCCGGCTACACCTTC. The complete variable domain, with remaining parts taken from reference TRBV19 and TRBJ1-2, reads DGGITQSPKYLFRKEGQNVTLSCEQNLNHDAMYWYRQDPGQGLRLIYYSQIVNDFQKGDIAEGYSVSREKKESFPLTVTSAQKNPTAFYLCASSTRQGPAGYTFGSGTRLTVV.